This T cell receptor (beta chain) was sequenced for a study of T cell changes during pregnancy in multiple sclerosis. The CDR3 covers 13 residues. Germline V lookup: CDR1 SGHTA, CDR2 FQGTGA. V lost 8 bases and J lost 3; bases outside the gene matches: 5. Assay used: immunoSEQ multiplex PCR; TCRdb lists only in-frame clones, some missing. The data show about 48,000 clones, with 88% seen just once and roughly 1.2% held by the top ten. This TCR was recovered from a female donor with multiple sclerosis, enrolled in a pregnancy study. The input for sequencing was CD4+ T cells from peripheral blood mononuclear cells, taken in the second trimester of pregnancy. This chain links TRBV7-3 with TRBJ2-3; 7 positions agree with TRBD2. The CDR3 DNA reads TGTGCCAGCCGTGGCGGGAGAACAGATACGCAGTATTTT. Amino acids: CASRGGRTDTQYF.